What follows are 23 T cell receptor beta chains derived from one specimen sequenced in a study of identical twins (dated by TCRdb to about 2016). Libraries were constructed by 5' RACE. The instrument given in TCRdb is Illumina HiSeq 2000. Using fastp trimming at Q25 and MiXCR clonotype assembly, TCRdb reanalyzed the public sequencing data and kept in-frame beta chains. Each record represents a unique CDR3 protein, reported with the most common genes and DNA among its rows. This sample holds approximately 500,000 distinct CDR3 sequences; over 12% were observed only once. Of the sample, roughly 0.44% falls within the top ten clones. Separately, the same data were catalogued under a study of yellow fever vaccine responses in identical twins.

The specimen sequenced was CD4+ T cells sorted from blood. The receptors stem from a woman aged 18-29 years in good health.

This clonotype occurred many times. The V and J genes are TRBV29-1 and TRBJ1-1; a possible D gene is TRBD1 (6 bases). Per the germline V gene, CDR1 is SQVTM and CDR2 is ANQGSEA. V dropped 5 bases and J dropped 1 base, with 11 bases sitting between them. The CDR3 is 13 amino acids. This chain's CDR3 is CSVFRTENTEAFF. The CDR3 DNA reads as TGCAGCGTTTTCAGGACAGAGAACACTGAAGCTTTCTTT.

This clonotype was seen many times. The chain employs TRBV12-3 or TRBV12-4 and TRBJ2-3; no clear D gene. V was clipped by 3 bases and J by 6 bases, with 4 bases between them. The CDR3 is made up of 11 amino acids. CDR3 nucleotide sequence: TGTGCCAGCAGTTTTCTGGATACGCAGTATTTT. It yields the protein CASSFLDTQYF.

CDR3 DNA: TGTGCCAGCTCACCATTGAGCTCCTACGAGCAGTACTTC. This encodes CASSPLSSYEQYF. This rearrangement joins TRBV18 to TRBJ2-7; D remains ambiguous. Deletions cut 2 bases from V and 0 bases from J, with 5 bases between. CDR1 is KGHSH, CDR2 LQKENI, per germline. The CDR3 totals 13 residues.

This clonotype was seen more than once but under ten times. The J gene is TRBJ2-1, the V gene TRBV5-1, with 7 bases identical to TRBD1. This CDR3 region has 15 residues. Losses at the gene ends were 6 bases for V and 4 bases for J; bases not matched to a gene: 10. CDR1 and CDR2 (germline): SGHRS, YFSETQ. CDR3 coding DNA: TGCGCCAGCACTCACAGGGGCGCCATATACAATGAGCAGTTCTTC. Protein: CASTHRGAIYNEQFF.

The V and J genes are TRBV6-1 and TRBJ2-5; a possible D gene is TRBD2 (6 bases). The V gene lost 6 bases and the J gene lost 7 bases, with 18 bases spanning the gap. Germline CDR1 reads MNHNS; CDR2 reads SASEGT. This CDR3 comprises 14 residues. The CDR3 bases are TGTGCCAGCAGCCTCCCGGGAGCGCCCAGGACCCAGTACTTC. This encodes CASSLPGAPRTQYF.

This rearrangement joins TRBV29-1 to TRBJ2-7, with TRBD1 matching over 8 bases. Germline V gene data show CDR1 as SQVTM and CDR2 as ANQGSEA. V was clipped by 6 bases and J by 5 bases; unmatched bases: 9. The CDR3 has 13 residues. The CDR3 sequence is CSVQRQGTDEQYF. CDR3 nucleotide sequence: TGCAGCGTCCAAAGACAGGGGACGGACGAGCAGTACTTC.

This clonotype was observed a few times. The CDR3 bases are TGTGCCAGCAGCTCAACAGGATACTACGAGCAGTACGTC. It specifies CASSSTGYYEQYV. The chain uses TRBV5-5 and TRBJ2-7; maybe TRBD1 (5 bases). In germline, CDR1 is SGHKS, CDR2 YYEKEE (reference sequence). This CDR3 is built from 13 residues. V dropped 3 bases and J dropped 3 bases, with 10 bases sitting between them.

The chain links TRBV10-3 to TRBJ1-3; unclear D gene. The CDR3 is made up of 13 amino acids. V was trimmed by 8 bases and J by 8 bases, leaving 16 bases between them. CDR1 and CDR2 from the germline V gene are ENHRY and SYGVKD. The DNA of the CDR3 is TGTGCCATCCGCCCCTCACCCGGAGACACCATATATTTT. Translating it yields CAIRPSPGDTIYF.

This clonotype has ten or more counts. The rearrangement joins TRBV25-1 to TRBJ2-2; TRBD1 matches 11 bases. Germline trimming cut 6 bases from V and 6 bases from J; bases unmatched to any gene: 0. Germline V gene data show CDR1 as MGHDK and CDR2 as SYGVNS. The CDR3 runs to 13 residues. The CDR3 DNA reads as TGTGCCAGCAGGGGACAGGGGGCCGGGGAGCTGTTTTTT. This translates into CASRGQGAGELFF.

The rearrangement uses TRBV12-3 or TRBV12-4 and TRBJ2-7; D may be TRBD2 (6 bases). The V gene lost 6 bases and the J gene lost 0 bases, with 9 bases spanning the gap. The CDR3 sequence is 13 residues long. The CDR3 loop is CASRLTSSYEQYF. The CDR3 DNA reads TGTGCCAGCAGACTGACTAGCTCCTACGAGCAGTACTTC.

This clonotype showed up just a few times. This chain connects TRBV12-3 or TRBV12-4 to TRBJ2-3; D remains unclear. V was trimmed by 4 bases and J by 5 bases, leaving 16 bases between them. This CDR3 comprises 15 residues. The DNA for the CDR3 is TGTGCCAGCAGTTCCCCGAGGTTTCTGGGAGATACGCAGTATTTT. As protein: CASSSPRFLGDTQYF.

The chain recombines TRBV10-2 with TRBJ2-5; D possibly corresponds to TRBD2 (6 bases). Trimming left V 9 bases short and J 7 bases short, with 21 bases between. The CDR3 runs to 14 residues. The germline CDR1 and CDR2 sequences are WSHSY and SAAADI. CDR3 bases: TGCGCCAGTGCCGGGACTTTGAGGGGAGGGACCCAGTACTTC. This translates into CASAGTLRGGTQYF.

The genes are TRBV12-3 or TRBV12-4 and TRBJ2-7, with 10 bases identical to TRBD1. This CDR3 spans 17 amino acids. Losses at the gene ends were 2 bases for V and 5 bases for J; bases not matched to a gene: 12. The CDR3 DNA is TGTGCCAGCAGTTTAAGGTCTTGGGGGACAGGGGTGCACGAGCAGTACTTC. Protein product: CASSLRSWGTGVHEQYF.

The chain carries TRBV5-5 and TRBJ2-6; D not certain. Trimming shortened V by 0 bases and J by 0 bases, and 7 bases separated the two germline ends. Germline loops: CDR1 SGHKS, CDR2 YYEKEE (reference sequence). This CDR3 has 16 amino acids. CDR3 in amino acids: CASSLAYSSGANVLTF. The CDR3 DNA is TGTGCCAGCAGCTTGGCGTATTCCTCTGGGGCCAACGTCCTGACTTTC.

J is TRBJ2-5 and V is TRBV5-5; 11 positions match TRBD2. With V trimmed by 4 bases and J by 0 bases, 2 bases remained unmatched. This CDR3 region has 15 residues. Germline V gene data show CDR1 as SGHKS and CDR2 as YYEKEE (reference sequence). Here the CDR3 reads CASSQLAGDQETQYF. DNA of the CDR3: TGTGCCAGCAGCCAACTAGCGGGGGACCAAGAGACCCAGTACTTC.

The rearrangement uses TRBV28 and TRBJ2-2; D is unresolved. V was clipped by 8 bases and J by 4 bases, with 11 bases between them. Germline CDR1 and CDR2: MDHEN and SYDVKM. The CDR3 is 13 amino acids. CDR3 amino acids: CASRPMGTGELFF. CDR3 in DNA: TGTGCCAGCCGTCCTATGGGCACCGGGGAGCTGTTTTTT.

This clonotype was seen more than once but under ten times. The rearrangement links TRBV29-1 to TRBJ2-6; no reliable D call. V lost 4 bases and J 0 bases, leaving 7 bases between the germline ends. This CDR3 is 14 amino acids long. Germline V lookup: CDR1 SQVTM, CDR2 ANQGSEA. The CDR3 coding sequence is TGCAGCGTTGTTGAACTCTCTGGGGCCAACGTCCTGACTTTC. Translated: CSVVELSGANVLTF.

The chain joins TRBV12-3 or TRBV12-4 to TRBJ2-7; 10 positions match TRBD1. V shed 3 bases and J 4 bases; nucleotides not matched to a gene: 9. CDR3 length: 16 residues. The CDR3 sequence is CASSFLGQGVRYEQYF. The CDR3 DNA reads TGTGCCAGCAGTTTTTTAGGACAGGGGGTAAGATACGAGCAGTACTTC.

V gene TRBV5-1 combines with J gene TRBJ2-1; 7 bases line up with TRBD1. The V segment lost 6 bases and the J segment 7 bases; nucleotides outside the gene matches: 10. Germline V gives CDR1 SGHRS, CDR2 YFSETQ. This CDR3 spans 14 amino acids. The CDR3 sequence is CASTVEGARNEQFF. CDR3 bases: TGCGCCAGCACAGTAGAGGGGGCGAGGAATGAGCAGTTCTTC.

This clonotype came up a few times. This sequence joins TRBV3-1 and TRBJ1-2; TRBD1 aligns across 9 bases. The V segment lost 4 bases and the J segment 8 bases; nucleotides outside the gene matches: 14. The CDR3 is made up of 16 amino acids. Germline assignment: CDR1 LGHDT and CDR2 YNNKEL (reference sequence). The CDR3 DNA reads TGTGCCAGCAGCCCCCTCGGGACAGGGTTGATTGGGGGCTACACCTTC. Residues: CASSPLGTGLIGGYTF.

This clonotype was counted a few times. V and J are TRBV25-1 and TRBJ2-1; 8 bases fit TRBD1. Germline V gives CDR1 MGHDK, CDR2 SYGVNS. V shed 6 bases, J shed 9 bases, and the junction held 13 bases outside the gene matches. The CDR3 loop spans 15 amino acids. DNA of the CDR3: TGTGCCAGCAGGCCCTCGGCAGGGGGCCTAGTTGAGCAGTTCTTC. It is translated as CASRPSAGGLVEQFF.

The CDR3 protein is CASSPQTSGVAKNIQYF. The CDR3 DNA reads as TGCGCCAGCAGCCCCCAGACTAGCGGGGTAGCCAAAAACATTCAGTACTTC. The gene calls are TRBV5-1 and TRBJ2-4, with 11 nucleotides matching TRBD2. V dropped 4 bases and J dropped 0; count of bases not matched to a gene: 6. This CDR3 has 17 amino acids. Per the germline V gene, CDR1 is SGHRS and CDR2 is YFSETQ.

This clonotype was recorded many times. This rearrangement joins TRBV5-1 to TRBJ1-1, with 11 bases fitting TRBD1. J was trimmed by 4 bases and V by 2 bases; bases with no gene match: 4. The length of the CDR3 is 15 residues. Per the germline V gene, CDR1 is SGHRS and CDR2 is YFSETQ. The CDR3 DNA is TGCGCCAGCAGCTTAACGGGACAGGGGGGCACTGAAGCTTTCTTT. It encodes CASSLTGQGGTEAFF.